The T cell receptor (beta chain) described here comes from a study of T cell responses to AZD1222 COVID-19 vaccine. Recipients boosted at about 4 weeks or about 12 weeks are pooled. Notes on this clone: Its target is unknown.

General study points: All repertoire sampling was performed exclusively after the peak T cell response. An increase in Spike-specific TCR breadth and depth was observed after two AZD1222 doses. Unmutated variant regions reportedly attract nearly half of all spike-specific TCRs.

The CDR3 is made up of 14 amino acids. Unmatched junction bases numbered 7, after V lost 7 bases and J lost 2 bases. Germline V gene data show CDR1 as MNHEY and CDR2 as SVGAGI. This table comes from immunoSEQ multiplex PCR, and its TCRdb copy is limited to in-frame clones, with some not included. This table holds roughly 80,000 clones, approximately 90% found once. The receptor was derived from an adult who received the AZD1222 COVID-19 vaccine. The sequences come from peripheral blood, collected 28 days after the second AZD1222 dose. The chain carries TRBV6-5 and TRBJ1-1, with 7 positions matching TRBD1. The CDR3 nucleotides are TGTGCCAGCATGGCAGGGGGAGTAAACACTGAAGCTTTCTTT. Translation gives CASMAGGVNTEAFF.